This passage covers 24 T cell receptor beta chains from one sample sequenced in a study of beta chain features in type 1 diabetes. Expressed TCRB transcripts were sequenced, since all the RNA that had been isolated was reverse transcribed. The table came from immunoSEQ multiplex PCR; TCRdb's copy has only in-frame clones and leaves some out. The table includes around 330,000 clones, roughly 11% detected once. Sequencing was carried out using naive CD4+ T cells from blood. The receptors here all came from a woman in her 30s in good health.

Concerning this clone itself: Other DNA sequences in the sample encode the same CDR3. The chain employs TRBV9 and TRBJ2-7; 8 nucleotides match TRBD1. The CDR3 contains 15 residues. V lost 0 bases to trimming and J lost 2 bases; unmatched junction nucleotides: 4. Germline values: CDR1 SGDLS, CDR2 YYNGEE. CDR3 nucleotide sequence: TGTGCCAGCAGCGTAGCCGGACAGGGAGCCTACGAGCAGTACTTC. Encoded protein: CASSVAGQGAYEQYF.

This rearrangement joins TRBV11-2 to TRBJ2-1, with D uncertain. The V gene lost 5 bases and the J gene lost 7 bases, with 9 bases spanning the gap. Germline assignment: CDR1 SGHAT and CDR2 FQNNGV. There are 12 residues in the CDR3. The CDR3 loop is CASSPLSNEQFF. CDR3 in DNA: TGTGCCAGCAGCCCCCTCTCTAATGAGCAGTTCTTC.

This chain links TRBV5-1 with TRBJ2-2, with 12 bases that match TRBD2. Germline CDR1 reads SGHRS; CDR2 reads YFSETQ. This CDR3 contains 15 residues. The V segment lost 6 bases and the J segment 6 bases; nucleotides outside the gene matches: 6. The CDR3 spells CASTLTSGSPGELFF. Here the CDR3 DNA reads TGCGCCAGCACCCTGACTAGCGGGAGTCCCGGGGAGCTGTTTTTT.

This clone was seen only a few times. DNA of the CDR3: TGTGCCAGCAGCCAACCCACTAGTTGGGGGCCCACAGATACGCAGTATTTT. It yields the protein CASSQPTSWGPTDTQYF. The chain couples TRBV5-4 to TRBJ2-3; D possibly corresponds to TRBD1 (6 bases). Trimming pared 4 bases from V and 2 bases from J, leaving 20 bases between. Looked up from germline, CDR1 is SGHNT and CDR2 is YYREEE (reference sequence). This CDR3 is built from 17 residues.

A few counts support this clone. The chain links TRBV5-1 to TRBJ2-7, with 9 nucleotides matching TRBD1. Germline V gene sequence: CDR1 SGHRS, CDR2 YFSETQ. This CDR3 region has 17 residues. V trimming: 0 bases; J trimming: 9 bases; junction bases outside the gene matches: 16. This chain's CDR3 is CASSLGRDRAELGWQYF. CDR3 bases: TGCGCCAGCAGCTTGGGCCGGGACAGGGCTGAACTAGGGTGGCAGTACTTC.

The CDR3 DNA is TGTGCCAGCATTTCGGGACAGGTACTTGATTGGGCCAACGTCCTGACTTTC. This translates into CASISGQVLDWANVLTF. This chain uses TRBV28 with TRBJ2-6; 8 bases agree with TRBD1. J was trimmed by 5 bases and V by 7 bases; bases with no gene match: 13. This CDR3 spans 17 amino acids. The germline V gene has CDR1 MDHEN and CDR2 SYDVKM.

There are a few counts of this clone. The genes are TRBV11-2 and TRBJ2-2; 7 bases are shared with TRBD1. Germline V CDR1 and CDR2: SGHAT, FQNNGV. This CDR3 is 19 amino acids long. J lost 0 bases, V lost 1 base, and 11 bases had no gene match. CDR3 sequence (DNA): TGTGCCAGCAGCTTAGTCGGTGCGAGGGGGCCTGCGAACACCGGGGAGCTGTTTTTT. Translation gives CASSLVGARGPANTGELFF.

This clone was detected a few times. The V and J genes are TRBV15 and TRBJ2-5; D unclear. This CDR3 region has 14 residues. The germline gives CDR1 LNHNV, CDR2 YYDKDF (reference sequence). Trimming stripped 0 bases from V and 4 bases from J, with 9 bases between. The CDR3 spells CATSRDLRAETQYF. Written as DNA, the CDR3 is TGTGCCACCAGCAGAGATCTACGAGCAGAGACCCAGTACTTC.

The rearrangement links TRBV18 to TRBJ2-7; 9 bases line up with TRBD1. From germline, CDR1 is KGHSH and CDR2 LQKENI. This CDR3 has 15 residues. The ends lost 6 bases at V and 1 base at J; junction bases unmatched: 7. DNA of the CDR3: TGTGCCAGCTCGACGGGACAGGGTTGGTCCTACGAGCAGTACTTC. It is translated as CASSTGQGWSYEQYF.

The V call is TRBV5-4, the J call TRBJ2-7; the D gene is possibly TRBD2 (5 bases). The DNA end lines up better with TRBJ2-1; the J call may be wrong. CDR3 size: 13 residues. The germline V gene encodes CDR1 SGHNT and CDR2 YYREEE (reference sequence). CDR3 residues: CASRRAAYNEQFF. CDR3 coding DNA: TGTGCCAGCAGGAGGGCGGCTTACAATGAGCAGTTCTTC.

V gene TRBV28 combines with J gene TRBJ2-1; maybe TRBD2 (6 bases). The CDR3 runs 13 residues. V lost 6 bases and J lost 3, with 9 bases in between. Germline V gives CDR1 MDHEN, CDR2 SYDVKM. The CDR3 here is CASSGGYYNEQFF. CDR3 coding DNA: TGTGCCAGCAGCGGGGGTTACTACAATGAGCAGTTCTTC.

The rearrangement uses TRBV6-6 and TRBJ2-2; a weak D match, TRBD2 (5 bases). CDR3 length equals 13 residues. In germline, CDR1 is MNHNY, CDR2 SVGAGI (reference sequence). Trimming took off 10 bases at V and 5 bases at J, with 14 bases between the two ends. DNA for the CDR3: TGTGCCATGCGGGTAGCGTCTACCGGGGAGCTGTTTTTT. Protein sequence: CAMRVASTGELFF.

The chain combines TRBV2 with TRBJ1-5; weak D call: TRBD1 (6 bases). Per the germline V gene, CDR1 is SNHLY and CDR2 is FYNNEI. V was pared by 6 bases and J by 7 bases, with 13 bases between. The CDR3 extends over 13 amino acids. The CDR3 DNA sequence: TGTGCCAGCAGCTGGGACATCGGGCAGCCCCAGCATTTT. Encoded protein: CASSWDIGQPQHF.

In its sample, this clone was seen a few times. The V and J genes are TRBV7-3 and TRBJ2-3, with 12 bases lining up with TRBD2. This CDR3 has 16 amino acids. Germline CDR1 is SGHTA and CDR2 is FQGTGA. V shed 1 base, J shed 8 bases, and the junction held 7 bases outside the gene matches. CDR3 in DNA: TGTGCCAGCAGCTTAATCGCGACTAGCGGGAGTGGTACGCAGTATTTT. Translated, it gives CASSLIATSGSGTQYF.

A remark on this clone: The same CDR3 can be traced to other DNA sequences in this sample. The genes are TRBV7-2 and TRBJ2-3, with 8 nucleotides matching TRBD1. Germline lookup yields CDR1 SGHTA and CDR2 FQGNSA. The J segment lost 6 bases and the V segment lost 2 bases, leaving 4 bases of the junction unmatched. CDR3 size: 14 residues. This CDR3 is CASSLNRGTDTQYF. The CDR3 DNA follows: TGTGCCAGCAGCTTAAACAGGGGGACTGATACGCAGTATTTT.

This chain connects TRBV7-2 to TRBJ2-1; 7 bases agree with TRBD1. CDR3 length: 15 residues. The trim removed 4 bases at V and 8 bases at J, leaving 11 bases unmatched. Germline CDR1 SGHTA, CDR2 FQGNSA. CDR3 in amino acids: CASSYRQGSNHEQFF. The CDR3 DNA follows: TGTGCCAGCAGCTATCGACAGGGTTCGAACCATGAGCAGTTCTTC.

The chain joins TRBV6-6 to TRBJ2-7, with TRBD2 identical over 15 bases. This CDR3 is built from 15 residues. Germline CDR1 MNHNY, CDR2 SVGAGI (reference sequence). The ends lost 5 bases at V and 4 bases at J; junction bases unmatched: 3. Here the CDR3 reads CASSQGLAGGYEQYF. The CDR3 coding sequence is TGTGCCAGCAGTCAAGGACTAGCGGGAGGGTACGAGCAGTACTTC.

This clone was counted a few times. The rearrangement joins TRBV9 to TRBJ2-1; 7 nucleotides line up with TRBD2. With 2 bases clipped from V and 0 bases from J, the junction kept 2 bases outside the gene matches. The CDR3 extends over 15 amino acids. Germline V gene data show CDR1 as SGDLS and CDR2 as YYNGEE. The CDR3 is CASSVSGTSYNEQFF. The CDR3 nucleotides read TGTGCCAGCAGCGTGAGCGGGACCTCCTACAATGAGCAGTTCTTC. Full variable domain (missing parts from reference TRBV9 and TRBJ2-1): DSGVTQTPKHLITATGQRVTLRCSPRSGDLSVYWYQQSLDQGLQFLIQYYNGEERAKGNILERFSAQQFPDLHSELNLSSLELGDSALYFCASSVSGTSYNEQFFGPGTRLTVL.

This sequence joins TRBV28 and TRBJ1-5; possible D gene TRBD1, 5 bases. V was trimmed by 3 bases and J by 2 bases, leaving 11 bases between them. Germline loops: CDR1 MDHEN, CDR2 SYDVKM. The CDR3 runs to 15 residues. CDR3 in amino acids: CASSFGGGGNQPQHF. CDR3 bases: TGTGCCAGCAGTTTCGGGGGAGGAGGCAATCAGCCCCAGCATTTT.

This clone showed up just a few times. This chain links TRBV10-3 with TRBJ2-7; 7 positions agree with TRBD2. The CDR3 has 12 residues. The germline CDR1 and CDR2 sequences are ENHRY and SYGVKD. The V gene end was trimmed by 11 bases and the J gene end by 6 bases; junction bases not matched to a gene: 10. CDR3 amino acids: CASGLERREQYF. In DNA form, the CDR3 reads TGTGCCTCTGGACTAGAGCGACGCGAGCAGTACTTC.

V is TRBV28 and J is TRBJ2-7; D unresolved. Trimming cost V 6 bases and J 6 bases, with 18 bases left between them. Germline assignment: CDR1 MDHEN and CDR2 SYDVKM. The CDR3 extends over 14 amino acids. Here the CDR3 reads CASSPRRRPSEQYF. Here the CDR3 DNA reads TGTGCCAGCAGCCCCCGGCGTCGGCCTAGCGAGCAGTACTTC.

A few counts support this clone. The rearrangement joins TRBV29-1 to TRBJ1-4; weak D call: TRBD1 (5 bases). Looked up from germline, CDR1 is SQVTM and CDR2 is ANQGSEA. V was shortened by 2 bases and J by 4 bases, with 5 bases between the two germline ends. This CDR3 contains 12 residues. The CDR3 sequence: CSVEQGNEKLFF. CDR3 sequence (DNA): TGCAGCGTTGAACAGGGTAATGAAAAACTGTTTTTT.

The rearrangement uses TRBV5-4 and TRBJ2-5; TRBD1 agrees at 7 bases. CDR3 length: 14 residues. The junction had 7 bases not matched to a gene; V was cut back by 6 bases and J by 2 bases. Germline loops: CDR1 SGHNT, CDR2 YYREEE (reference sequence). CDR3 sequence: CASTVRGTQETQYF. The CDR3 DNA follows: TGTGCCAGCACTGTCAGGGGGACACAAGAGACCCAGTACTTC.

This chain joins TRBV7-2 and TRBJ1-1, with D possibly being TRBD1 (6 bases). With 10 bases removed from V and 0 bases from J, the gap between germline ends came to 12 bases. Germline V gene lookup returns CDR1 SGHTA and CDR2 FQGNSA. This CDR3 spans 13 amino acids. The CDR3 protein is CATRQGMNTEAFF. Written as DNA, the CDR3 is TGTGCCACCAGGCAGGGGATGAACACTGAAGCTTTCTTT. Full variable domain (remainder filled in from reference TRBV7-2 and TRBJ1-1): GAGVSQSPSNKVTEKGKDVELRCDPISGHTALYWYRQSLGQGLEFLIYFQGNSAPDKSGLPSDRFSAERTGGSVSTLTIQRTQQEDSAVYLCATRQGMNTEAFFGQGTRLTVV.